This T cell receptor beta chain was captured by sequencing in a study of T-cell reconstitution after alpha-beta-depleted transplantation in children. This clonotype has only a few counts. TCRbeta library construction was performed incorporating unique molecular identifiers. One entry per CDR3 protein, called by TCRdb with MiXCR from the PCR reads. The sample contains roughly 500,000 distinct CDR3 sequences, roughly 33% of which appear only once. The TCR sequence derives from a human donor who donated a stem cell graft to a child with aplastic anemia. The sample here was PBMCs from the stem cell graft donor, taken from the stem cell graft.

The CDR3 nucleotides are TGTGCCAGCAGCTCTGTACCGAACACCGGGGAGCTGTTTTTT. Encoded protein: CASSSVPNTGELFF. The chain carries TRBV7-6 and TRBJ2-2; no clear D. The CDR3 is 14 residues long. V lost 4 bases, J lost 0 bases, and 6 bases lay in between. Germline lookup yields CDR1 SGHVS and CDR2 FNYEAQ.